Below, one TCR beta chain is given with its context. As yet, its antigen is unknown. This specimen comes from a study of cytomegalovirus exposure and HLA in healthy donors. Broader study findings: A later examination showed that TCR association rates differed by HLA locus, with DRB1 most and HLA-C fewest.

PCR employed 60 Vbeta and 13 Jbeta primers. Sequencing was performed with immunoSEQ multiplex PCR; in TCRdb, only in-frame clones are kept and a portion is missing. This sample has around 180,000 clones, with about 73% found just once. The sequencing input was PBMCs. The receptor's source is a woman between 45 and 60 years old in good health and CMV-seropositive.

The CDR3 nucleotides are TGTGCCAGCAGCGTGGGAGGTATGGGAAACACCATATATTTT. The encoded protein is CASSVGGMGNTIYF. The chain is built from TRBV5-5 and TRBJ1-3; no definite D call. The germline CDR1 and CDR2 sequences are SGHKS and YYEKEE (reference sequence). Trimming took off 4 bases at V and 4 bases at J, with 12 bases between the two ends. CDR3 size: 14 residues.